One and the same sample provided the 8 T cell receptor beta chains below, sequenced in a study of identical twins. TCRdb re-analysed the 5' RACE reads in MiXCR, keeping a single row per CDR3 protein. The sample lists 550,000 to 800,000 distinct CDR3 sequences, under 8.5% occurring once. Separately, the same data were catalogued under a study of yellow fever vaccine responses in identical twins.

The specimen was PBMCs. Receptors were obtained from a woman aged 18-29 years in good health.

This clonotype was detected ten times or more. A read error may produce the germline difference seen at one junction end. The chain uses TRBV14 and TRBJ1-2; D call uncertain. Germline V gene data show CDR1 as SGHDN and CDR2 as FVKESK. CDR3 length equals 12 residues. CDR3 in amino acids: CASSQPLHASSF. The CDR3 nucleotides are TGTGCCAGCAGCCAACCCTTACACGCCTCGAGCTTC.

This clonotype was recorded a few times. The chain recombines TRBV4-2 with TRBJ2-3; 14 bases match TRBD2. The CDR3 has 18 residues. Trimming at V came to 4 bases and at J to 0 bases, leaving 6 bases not matched to a gene. Germline-derived CDR1 and CDR2 are LGHNA and YNFKEQ. This CDR3 is CASSPGLAGAQSTDTQYF. CDR3 bases: TGTGCCAGCAGCCCGGGACTAGCGGGGGCCCAAAGCACAGATACGCAGTATTTT.

As to this clonotype: One end of the junction fails to match germline, which may point to a read error. CDR3 residues: CAIRESAGITDTQYF. The CDR3 nucleotides read TGTGCCATCCGTGAGTCTGCGGGGATCACAGATACGCAGTATTTT. The chain couples TRBV10-3 to TRBJ2-3; maybe TRBD2 (6 bases). Germline V CDR1 and CDR2: ENHRY, SYGVKD. This CDR3 is 15 amino acids long.

This chain links TRBV5-6 with TRBJ2-2; 8 positions agree with TRBD2. Germline V gene data show CDR1 as SGHDT and CDR2 as YYEEEE. The CDR3 length is 18 residues. The ends lost 1 base at V and 1 base at J; junction bases unmatched: 9. The CDR3: CASSLYGSGARNTGELFF. CDR3 DNA sequence: TGTGCCAGCAGCTTGTACGGTAGCGGGGCTCGGAACACCGGGGAGCTGTTTTTT.

As for this clonotype: This sequence may be a read error, since a much larger clone differs from it by one base. This chain uses TRBV12-3 or TRBV12-4 with TRBJ2-3; perhaps TRBD2 as D (6 bases). The CDR3 length is 15 residues. V was pared by 4 bases and J by 4 bases, with 15 bases between. The CDR3 protein is CASSSWGDSPDTQYF. Written as DNA, the CDR3 is TGTGCCAGCAGTTCCTGGGGGGACTCGCCAGATACGCAGTATTTT.

V usage is TRBV6-1 and J usage is TRBJ2-2; D is perhaps TRBD2 (6 bases). Per the germline V gene, CDR1 is MNHNS and CDR2 is SASEGT. This CDR3 is 14 amino acids long. Trimming left V 4 bases short and J 0 bases short, with 6 bases between. In nucleotides, the CDR3 is TGTGCCAGCAGTGGACTAGCGAACACCGGGGAGCTGTTTTTT. It specifies CASSGLANTGELFF.

The table lists this clonotype with a few counts. This rearrangement joins TRBV28 to TRBJ1-4; 10 bases match TRBD1. The CDR3 consists of 15 residues. CDR1 and CDR2 from the germline V gene are MDHEN and SYDVKM. Trimming cost V 6 bases and J 8 bases; bases outside gene matches: 9. The CDR3 loop is CASRQTGGNWEKLFF. As DNA, the CDR3 is TGTGCCAGCAGGCAGACAGGGGGCAATTGGGAAAAACTGTTTTTT.

This clonotype showed up many times. The chain joins TRBV5-1 to TRBJ2-4; 7 nucleotides match TRBD1. Germline trimming cut 4 bases from V and 5 bases from J; bases unmatched to any gene: 3. Germline V gene data show CDR1 as SGHRS and CDR2 as YFSETQ. CDR3 length: 13 amino acids. The CDR3 region is CASSRGTENIQYF. CDR3 DNA sequence: TGCGCCAGCAGCAGAGGGACAGAAAACATTCAGTACTTC.